Listed here is a single T cell receptor (beta chain). Its specificity is unknown. Prepared TCR beta cDNA libraries contained unique molecular identifiers. Each CDR3 protein is one row after TCRdb ran MiXCR on the PCR reads. In the table there are roughly 870,000 distinct CDR3 sequences, roughly 50% of which are singletons. CDR3 length: 13 residues. Germline V gene sequence: CDR1 DFQATT, CDR2 SNEGSKA (reference sequence). This sample was included in a study of post-analysis software for immune sequencing data. As for the study in general: Relapsing-remitting, secondary progressive and progressive-relapsing forms of multiple sclerosis all featured among disease courses. The study's findings and limits: Comparison of patients with controls showed five TRBV segments more frequent in patients, TRBV5-6, TRBV5-1 and TRBV20-1 among them. Comparison with controls showed significantly lower normalized Chao1 diversity in multiple sclerosis patients. Analysis by F measure revealed that same-batch samples clustered strongly together.

V gene TRBV20-1 combines with J gene TRBJ2-5, with 7 bases aligning to TRBD2. TRBJ2-7 matches the DNA end more closely, so the J call is doubtful. The sequenced sample consisted of blood. This sequence originates from a girl between 10 and 17 years old with multiple sclerosis. CDR3 sequence (DNA): TGCAGTGCCCGGGGCGGGAGCCTCGACGAGCAGTACTTC. Its protein is CSARGGSLDEQYF.